The sequence of this T cell receptor beta chain was determined in a study of Graves' ophthalmopathy and Graves' hyperthyroidism. General observations from the study: Ophthalmopathy progression predictions by the model showed 72.22% specificity and roughly 70% sensitivity.

Hyperthyroidism in these 18- to 65-year-old patients was newly diagnosed, lasting under 2 months. Lactation, pregnancy, uncontrolled infections and other autoimmune diseases were all grounds for excluding patients. Orbital computed tomography, together with clinical symptoms, serum thyroxine, TRAb and thyroid ultrasound, was used for diagnosis. A remark on this clonotype: The antigen is undetermined. Possible read error: a much larger clone is one base away.

RNA transcripts served as template for amplifying TCR beta CDR3 sequences. RT-PCR with HTBI primers came first, then second-round multiplex PCR. TCRdb re-called the multiplex PCR reads with MiXCR, one entry per CDR3 protein. The profile shows a few hundred thousand distinct CDR3 sequences, roughly a sixth of them singletons. Germline loops: CDR1 PRHDT, CDR2 FYEKMQ (reference sequence). The CDR3 runs to 17 residues. This TCR derives from an adult woman with stable Graves' hyperthyroidism. Sequenced input: peripheral blood. The rearrangement joins TRBV13 to TRBJ2-2; 7 bases map to TRBD2. The CDR3 here is CASSSYSSGYTSGELCF. Written as DNA, the CDR3 is TGTGCCAGCAGCTCGTATTCTAGCGGTTATACCTCCGGGGAGCTGTGTTTT.